The 11 T cell receptor beta chains below come from one sample, sequenced in a study of memory CD4+ T cells and cytomegalovirus serostatus. TCRdb keeps only in-frame clones here, not all; method: immunoSEQ multiplex PCR. Counted here are about 50,000 clones, roughly three quarters occurring once; the ten biggest clones make up 0.65% to 0.85%. The sort gate was single viable CD3+CD4+CD8-CD45RO+ cells for memory CD4+ T cells. Sequencing was carried out using memory CD4+ T cells from blood. The receptors come from an adult in good health and CMV-seronegative.

The chain couples TRBV28 to TRBJ1-3; D is undetermined. Germline V gene sequence: CDR1 MDHEN, CDR2 SYDVKM. CDR3 length: 15 residues. V lost 1 base and J lost 0, with 7 bases in between. The CDR3 here is CASSLSHLSGNTIYF. The CDR3 coding sequence is TGTGCCAGCAGTTTATCGCACCTCTCTGGAAACACCATATATTTT.

In the case of this clone: An end of the junction does not agree with germline; a read error may underlie this. The chain recombines TRBV2 with TRBJ2-3, with 10 bases matching TRBD2. The CDR3 has 16 amino acids. Germline loops: CDR1 SNHLY, CDR2 FYNNEI. CDR3 residues: CASREGLAAGTDTQYF. CDR3 nucleotide sequence: TGTGCCAGCAGGGAAGGACTAGCGGCGGGCACAGATACGCAGTATTTT. Using reference TRBV2 and TRBJ2-3 for the parts outside the CDR3, the full variable domain is EPEVTQTPSHQVTQMGQEVILRCVPISNHLYFYWYRQILGQKVEFLVSFYNNEISEKSEIFDDQFSVERPDGSNFTLKIRSTKLEDSAMYFCASREGLAAGTDTQYFGPGTRLTVL.

The chain carries TRBV11-2 and TRBJ2-7; D perhaps matches TRBD2 (6 bases). The CDR3 spans 16 residues. The germline CDR1 and CDR2 sequences are SGHAT and FQNNGV. Trimming took off 3 bases at V and 9 bases at J, with 24 bases between the two ends. The CDR3 DNA reads as TGTGCCAGCAGCTTGATTAGCGGACCACCTTCGGGGGTGCAGTACTTC. Protein: CASSLISGPPSGVQYF.

The genes are TRBV27 and TRBJ1-1, with D unresolved. Trimming stripped 3 bases from V and 3 bases from J, with 11 bases between. CDR3 length equals 14 residues. From germline, CDR1 is MNHEY and CDR2 SMNVEV (reference sequence). This CDR3 is CASSFLDRDTEAFF. CDR3 DNA: TGTGCCAGCAGTTTTCTCGACCGGGACACTGAAGCTTTCTTT.

The CDR3 spells CAWEDRAPGEQFF. The CDR3 DNA sequence: TGTGCCTGGGAAGACAGGGCTCCCGGTGAGCAGTTCTTC. The gene calls are TRBV30 and TRBJ2-1, with 7 positions matching TRBD1. After removal of 5 bases from V and 9 bases from J, the junction contained 10 bases not matched to a gene. Germline-derived CDR1 and CDR2 are GTSNPN and SVGIG (reference sequence). The CDR3 totals 13 residues.

This clone has more than one count but fewer than ten. This rearrangement joins TRBV7-9 to TRBJ2-3; tentatively, D is TRBD1 or TRBD2 (5 bases each). The germline V gene encodes CDR1 SEHNR and CDR2 FQNEAQ (reference sequence). The CDR3 length is 16 residues. Deletions cut 5 bases from V and 0 bases from J, with 15 bases between. As DNA, the CDR3 is TGTGCCAGCAGCCCCCCCAGAGGGGCTAGCACAGATACGCAGTATTTT. Translation gives CASSPPRGASTDTQYF.

The chain recombines TRBV7-9 with TRBJ2-1; tentative D call: TRBD2 (5 bases). V lost 1 base, J lost 6 bases, and 13 bases lay in between. Germline CDR1 and CDR2: SEHNR and FQNEAQ (reference sequence). The length of the CDR3 is 15 residues. In nucleotides, the CDR3 is TGTGCCAGCAGCTTAGTCTCAGGTGGAGGCAATGAGCAGTTCTTC. It translates to CASSLVSGGGNEQFF.

The chain links TRBV28 to TRBJ1-1; D is unresolved. V lost 7 bases and J 1 base, leaving 22 bases between the germline ends. The CDR3 length is 17 residues. Per germline, CDR1 MDHEN and CDR2 SYDVKM. The CDR3 here is CASITPSRGLKNTEAFF. The CDR3 DNA is TGTGCCAGCATTACACCTTCTCGCGGACTAAAGAACACTGAAGCTTTCTTT.

This clone was detected only a few times. The CDR3 region is CASSQVIAGEKLFF. CDR3 sequence (DNA): TGTGCCAGCAGCCAAGTAATCGCGGGGGAAAAACTGTTTTTT. The V and J genes are TRBV6-5 and TRBJ1-4; D is unclear. V shed 6 bases and J shed 8 bases, with 16 bases lying between them. The CDR3 consists of 14 residues. Germline loops: CDR1 MNHEY, CDR2 SVGAGI.

This chain links TRBV19 with TRBJ1-5; 12 positions agree with TRBD1. V lost 5 bases to trimming and J lost 5 bases; unmatched junction nucleotides: 4. CDR1 is LNHDA, CDR2 SQIVND, per germline (reference sequence). This CDR3 comprises 15 residues. In nucleotides, the CDR3 is TGTGCCAGTAGTCCGGGACAGGGGGCCCATCAGCCCCAGCATTTT. Translating it yields CASSPGQGAHQPQHF.

The rearrangement joins TRBV4-2 to TRBJ2-3; the D gene is possibly TRBD1 (6 bases). Germline V gene sequence: CDR1 LGHNA, CDR2 YNFKEQ. V shed 0 bases and J shed 5 bases, with 15 bases lying between them. The CDR3 consists of 16 residues. The CDR3 is CASSQDRTGQGDTQYF. CDR3 nucleotide sequence: TGTGCCAGCAGCCAAGATCGCACAGGGCAAGGAGATACGCAGTATTTT.